This TCR beta chain was identified during a study of OX40 agonist ivuxolimab in advanced cancers. Looking at the study overall: Patients took ivuxolimab, an agonistic anti-OX40 (CD134) antibody.

General observations from the study: In a subset of nonresponders, normalized T-cell clonal expansion was also low. Both blood CD4+ and CD8+ T cells showed clonal growth by week 6 at 0.1 to 3.0 mg/kg.

J gave up 4 bases and V 3 bases, and 5 bases lay outside the gene matches. Germline CDR1 reads SGHTA; CDR2 reads FQGNSA. The CDR3 has 15 residues. The method was immunoSEQ multiplex PCR; TCRdb's version includes in-frame clones alone and lacks a portion of them. This sample has fewer than 100,000 clones, with about 91% found just once. Concerning this clone itself: Its antigen is still unknown.

The origin of this receptor is an adult with an advanced solid tumor such as melanoma, head and neck, liver or kidney cancer. V and J are TRBV7-2 and TRBJ1-1; 10 nucleotides agree with TRBD1. The sequenced sample was CD4+ or CD8+ T cells sorted from blood, obtained in a trial of the OX40 agonist ivuxolimab. The CDR3 here is CASSFEGQGITEAFF. The CDR3 DNA reads as TGTGCCAGCAGCTTCGAGGGACAGGGGATCACTGAAGCTTTCTTT.